Listed below are T cell receptor beta chains from one sample, sequenced in a study of early T cells in non-severe SARS-CoV-2 infection. TCRdb ran MiXCR on the 5' RACE reads and lists one entry per CDR3 protein. The sample has approximately 83,000 distinct CDR3 sequences, about 14% seen once. Sequencing used whole blood. All receptors derive from an adult who was a healthcare worker with PCR-confirmed SARS-CoV-2 infection or an uninfected control (not recorded which). Both conserved end residues are part of each CDR3. D genes are given only for firm matches. A row's size may be missing; if present it is once, few, many or a size class.

.	few	TRBV20-1	TRBJ2-7	CSAGPAVRGHQYF	TGCAGTGCTGGGCCCGCGGTTCGGGGCCACCAGTACTTC
TRBD2	.	TRBV12-3/TRBV12-4	TRBJ2-1	CASGIGLAGYNEQFF	TGTGCCAGCGGAATCGGACTAGCGGGTTACAATGAGCAGTTCTTC
TRBD1	few	TRBV4-1	TRBJ2-7	CASSPRTGDNQFSYEQYF	TGCGCCAGCAGCCCCCGGACAGGGGACAACCAATTTTCCTACGAGCAGTACTTC
TRBD2	.	TRBV9	TRBJ2-2	CASSVGEPEGLADTGELFF	TGTGCCAGCAGCGTAGGGGAGCCAGAGGGACTAGCTGACACCGGGGAGCTGTTTTTT
.	.	TRBV27	TRBJ1-2	CASGLNGGGYGYTF	TGTGCCAGCGGGCTAAACGGGGGAGGCTATGGCTACACCTTC
.	many	TRBV2	TRBJ1-5	CANPLVAPGGYNQPQHF	TGTGCCAACCCCTTAGTGGCCCCCGGGGGCTACAATCAGCCCCAGCATTTT
TRBD1	.	TRBV6-6	TRBJ1-2	CASRRDRGKENGYTF	TGTGCCAGCAGGCGGGACAGGGGGAAAGAAAATGGCTACACCTTC
.	many	TRBV20-1	TRBJ1-2	CSAREYRDRYGYTF	TGCAGTGCTAGAGAATACAGGGATCGCTATGGCTACACCTTC
TRBD1	few	TRBV24-1	TRBJ2-1	CATRGDREGDNEQFF	TGTGCCACCAGGGGGGACAGGGAAGGGGACAATGAGCAGTTCTTC
TRBD1	.	TRBV2	TRBJ1-4	CASSARTGIQDEKLFF	TGTGCCAGCAGTGCCCGGACAGGAATACAGGATGAAAAACTGTTTTTT
TRBD1	few	TRBV7-2	TRBJ2-1	CASSSGDRGIREQFF	TGTGCCAGCAGCTCTGGAGACAGGGGCATTCGGGAGCAGTTCTTC
.	.	TRBV29-1	TRBJ2-1	CSVERSLGYEQFF	TGCAGCGTTGAAAGGTCGCTAGGCTATGAGCAGTTCTTC
.	.	TRBV6-6	TRBJ2-1	CASSSSSGTRPYNEQFF	.
.	few	TRBV4-1	TRBJ1-5	CASSQDPENQPQHF	TGCGCCAGCAGCCAAGATCCAGAAAATCAGCCCCAGCATTTT
.	few	TRBV29-1	TRBJ2-4	CSVSWGENIQYF	TGCAGCGTTTCATGGGGGGAAAACATTCAGTACTTC
.	many	TRBV5-1	TRBJ2-1	CASSLNPTGMGNEQFF	TGCGCCAGCAGCTTGAACCCAACAGGGATGGGGAATGAGCAGTTCTTC
TRBD2	.	TRBV5-1	TRBJ2-3	CASSFSGAGTDTQYF	TGCGCCAGCAGCTTTAGCGGGGCGGGCACAGATACGCAGTATTTT
TRBD1	.	TRBV29-1	TRBJ2-5	CSVEETGFEETQYF	TGCAGCGTTGAAGAGACAGGGTTCGAAGAGACCCAGTACTTC
.	.	TRBV20-1	TRBJ1-2	CSAREQGYGYTF	TGCAGTGCTAGAGAACAAGGCTATGGCTACACCTTC
.	few	TRBV3-1	TRBJ2-5	CASSASGDQETQYF	TGTGCCAGCAGCGCAAGCGGCGACCAAGAGACCCAGTACTTC
TRBD1	many	TRBV6-5	TRBJ1-5	CASSKVFTGGNQPQHF	TGTGCCAGCAGCAAGGTCTTTACAGGGGGAAATCAGCCCCAGCATTTT
TRBD1	.	TRBV18	TRBJ2-7	CASSPPGQSYEQYF	TGTGCCAGCTCACCACCGGGACAGTCATACGAGCAGTACTTC
TRBD1	many	TRBV7-8	TRBJ2-1	CASSLVQGQDEQFF	TGTGCCAGCAGCTTAGTACAGGGGCAGGATGAGCAGTTCTTC
.	.	TRBV5-4	TRBJ2-2	CASSLDGTGELFF	TGTGCCAGCAGCTTGGACGGGACCGGGGAGCTGTTTTTT
TRBD1	many	TRBV18	TRBJ1-2	CASSPFEQGPNYGYTF	TGTGCCAGCTCACCTTTCGAACAGGGGCCTAACTATGGCTACACCTTC
.	.	TRBV28	TRBJ1-1	CASRGQLNTEAFF	TGTGCCAGCAGAGGACAGTTGAACACTGAAGCTTTCTTT
.	many	TRBV7-9	TRBJ2-4	CASSLAGVNIQYF	TGTGCCAGCAGCTTAGCGGGAGTAAACATTCAGTACTTC
TRBD2	few	TRBV9	TRBJ2-5	CASSPRGTSGGAQYF	TGTGCCAGCAGCCCCAGAGGGACCTCGGGAGGGGCCCAGTACTTC
.	few	TRBV27	TRBJ1-1	CASRTWAVTEAFF	TGTGCCAGCAGAACTTGGGCGGTCACAGAAGCTTTCTTT
.	.	TRBV29-1	TRBJ1-1	CSVRQINTEAFF	TGCAGCGTTCGACAGATAAACACTGAAGCTTTCTTT
.	.	TRBV20-1	TRBJ1-4	CSANRDGRVKEKLFF	TGCAGTGCTAACCGGGACGGCCGGGTCAAGGAAAAACTGTTTTTT
.	.	TRBV29-1	TRBJ2-1	CSVAGGQQFF	TGCAGCGTTGCAGGGGGGCAGCAGTTCTTC
.	.	TRBV11-2	TRBJ2-7	CASSLDPFKQGNEQYF	TGTGCCAGCAGCTTAGACCCCTTTAAACAGGGAAACGAGCAGTACTTC
.	few	TRBV29-1	TRBJ2-7	CSVKVSYEQYF	TGCAGCGTGAAAGTATCCTACGAGCAGTACTTC
.	many	TRBV7-9	TRBJ2-1	CASRPGAINEQFF	TGTGCCAGCCGGCCCGGGGCCATCAATGAGCAGTTCTTC
.	.	TRBV29-1	TRBJ2-1	CSVGSFEQFF	TGCAGCGTGGGATCTTTTGAGCAGTTCTTC
TRBD1	.	TRBV7-8	TRBJ2-7	CASSLDTGDEQYF	TGTGCCAGCAGCTTAGATACAGGGGACGAGCAGTACTTC
.	many	TRBV2	TRBJ2-2	CASHDRVNTGELFF	TGTGCCAGTCACGACAGAGTTAACACCGGGGAGCTGTTTTTT
.	.	TRBV7-6	TRBJ1-3	CASSPPLENTIYF	TGTGCCAGCAGCCCCCCTCTTGAAAACACCATATATTTT
TRBD1	many	TRBV19	TRBJ1-4	CASTYGTGGEKLFF	TGTGCCAGTACCTACGGGACAGGGGGAGAAAAACTGTTTTTT
TRBD2	many	TRBV7-3	TRBJ2-5	CASRLAGGQETQYF	TGTGCCAGCAGGCTAGCGGGAGGACAAGAGACCCAGTACTTC
.	few	TRBV6-6	TRBJ1-1	CASSRAEGGEAFF	TGTGCCAGCAGTCGGGCGGAAGGGGGTGAAGCTTTCTTT
.	.	TRBV5-6	TRBJ1-1	CASSLKGYTEAFF	TGTGCCAGCAGCTTGAAAGGATACACTGAAGCTTTCTTT
TRBD1	few	TRBV29-1	TRBJ1-5	CSAGTAYNQPQHF	TGCAGCGCGGGGACAGCTTACAATCAGCCCCAGCATTTT
.	.	TRBV7-2	TRBJ2-5	CASSLAAGQETQYF	TGTGCCAGCAGCTTAGCGGCAGGCCAAGAGACCCAGTACTTC
.	few	TRBV7-3	TRBJ2-2	CASSLVLLANTGELFF	TGTGCCAGCAGCTTAGTTTTACTAGCAAACACCGGGGAGCTGTTTTTT
.	.	TRBV12-3/TRBV12-4	TRBJ2-6	CASTGANVLTF	TGTGCCAGCACTGGGGCCAACGTCCTGACTTTC
.	.	TRBV12-3/TRBV12-4	TRBJ2-2	CASSLAGTANTGELFF	TGTGCCAGCAGTTTAGCGGGGACCGCTAACACCGGGGAGCTGTTTTTT
.	many	TRBV4-2	TRBJ2-7	CASSQGRRGGRSYEQYF	TGTGCCAGCAGCCAAGGGAGGAGAGGGGGGAGATCCTACGAGCAGTACTTC